Listed below are T cell receptor beta chains from one sample, sequenced in a study of T cells in Graves' hyperthyroidism and ophthalmopathy. Each CDR3 protein gets one entry after TCRdb re-called the multiplex PCR reads with MiXCR. This sample yields almost 250,000 distinct CDR3 sequences, of which more than 20% are seen a single time; roughly 40% belongs to the top ten. Input material: blood. Every receptor here comes from a woman aged 35 to 49 with Graves' ophthalmopathy. CDR3s include the opening cysteine and the closing phenylalanine or tryptophan. Fields, in order: V gene, clone size, J gene, D gene, CDR3 DNA, CDR3 protein. D genes are given only for firm matches. Clone size is stated in some rows and not others, as once, few, many or a class when expanded.

>TRBV12-3/TRBV12-4|many|TRBJ2-7|NA
TGTGCCAGCAGTTTATCTCGACAGTCCTACGAGCAGTACTTC
CASSLSRQSYEQYF
>TRBV20-1|many|TRBJ2-7|NA
TGCAGTGCTAGAGATCTGGCTTCTAGCTCCTACGAGCAGTACTTC
CSARDLASSSYEQYF
>TRBV3-1|many|TRBJ2-7|NA
TGTGCCAGCAGCCGCCGGGACACCCACTACGAGCAGTACTTC
CASSRRDTHYEQYF
>TRBV4-2|many|TRBJ2-7|NA
TGTGCCAGCAGCCAAGATGTGCTGGAGAGCCTCTACGAGCAGTACTTC
CASSQDVLESLYEQYF
>TRBV7-8|many|TRBJ2-7|NA
TGTGCCAGCAGGATCGGACGGCGTACGGGCTACGAGCAGTACTTC
CASRIGRRTGYEQYF
>TRBV6-5|many|TRBJ1-5|NA
TGTGCCAGCAGTTACTCGATTGGGGATCAGCCCCAGCATTTT
CASSYSIGDQPQHF
>TRBV5-1|many|TRBJ2-5|NA
TGCGCCAGCAGCTTGGTTCAGGGTATGGAGACCCAGTACTTC
CASSLVQGMETQYF
>TRBV19|many|TRBJ1-2|TRBD1
TGTGCCAGTAGTACCACAGGGGGCCTCTATGGCTACACCTTC
CASSTTGGLYGYTF
>TRBV10-3|many|TRBJ2-7|TRBD2
TGTGCCATCAGTGCCGCGGGGGGAGATACTACCTACGAGCAGTACTTC
CAISAAGGDTTYEQYF
>TRBV12-3/TRBV12-4|NA|TRBJ2-5|TRBD1
TGTGCCAGCAGTTCCCAGCAGGGGGAGGAGACCCAGTACTTC
CASSSQQGEETQYF
>TRBV27|NA|TRBJ2-7|NA
TGTGCCAGCAGCCCGGACGGGGACGCCTACGAGCAGTACTTC
CASSPDGDAYEQYF
>TRBV19|many|TRBJ2-5|NA
TGTGCCAGTAGTCAAGGACTACCTCAAGAGACCCAGTACTTC
CASSQGLPQETQYF
>TRBV10-2|many|TRBJ2-7|NA
TGCGCCAGCAGTACCAGGGTCTACGAGCAGTACTTC
CASSTRVYEQYF
>TRBV2|many|TRBJ2-4|NA
TGTGCCAGCAGCCTGATCCAGGGGGGGGCCAAAAACATTCAGTACTTC
CASSLIQGGAKNIQYF